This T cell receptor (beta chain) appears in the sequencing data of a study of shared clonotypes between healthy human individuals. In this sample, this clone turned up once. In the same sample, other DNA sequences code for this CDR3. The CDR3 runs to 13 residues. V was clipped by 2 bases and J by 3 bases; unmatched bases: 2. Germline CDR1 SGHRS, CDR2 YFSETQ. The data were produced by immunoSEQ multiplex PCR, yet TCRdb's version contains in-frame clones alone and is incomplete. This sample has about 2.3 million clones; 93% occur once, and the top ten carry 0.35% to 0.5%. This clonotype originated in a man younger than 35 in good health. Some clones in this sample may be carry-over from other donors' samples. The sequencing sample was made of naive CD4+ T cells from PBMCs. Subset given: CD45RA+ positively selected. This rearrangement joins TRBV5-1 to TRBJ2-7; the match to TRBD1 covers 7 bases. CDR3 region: CASSLRDSYEQYF. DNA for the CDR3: TGCGCCAGCAGCTTAAGGGACAGCTACGAGCAGTACTTC.